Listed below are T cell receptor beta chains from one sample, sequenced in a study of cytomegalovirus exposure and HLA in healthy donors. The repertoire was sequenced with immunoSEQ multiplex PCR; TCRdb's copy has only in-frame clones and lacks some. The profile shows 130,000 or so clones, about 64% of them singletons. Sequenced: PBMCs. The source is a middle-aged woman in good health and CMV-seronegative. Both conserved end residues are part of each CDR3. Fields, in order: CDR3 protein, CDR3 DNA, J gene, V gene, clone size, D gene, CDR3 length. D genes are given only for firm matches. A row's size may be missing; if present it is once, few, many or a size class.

CDR3aa: CASGLFPNQPQHF
CDR3nt: TGTGCCAGCGGGCTGTTCCCCAATCAGCCCCAGCATTTT
j_gene: TRBJ1-5
v_gene: TRBV27
abundance: few
d_gene: .
len: 13

CDR3aa: CASSTANLAKNIQYF
CDR3nt: TGTGCCAGCAGTACTGCCAATTTGGCCAAAAACATTCAGTACTTC
j_gene: TRBJ2-4
v_gene: TRBV28
abundance: .
d_gene: .
len: 15

CDR3aa: CASMQGDVEPQHF
CDR3nt: TGTGCCAGCATGCAGGGGGATGTGGAGCCCCAGCATTTT
j_gene: TRBJ1-5
v_gene: TRBV2
abundance: few
d_gene: TRBD1
len: 13

CDR3aa: CASSQDRRTGAYEQYF
CDR3nt: TGTGCCAGCAGCCAAGATCGGAGGACAGGGGCCTACGAGCAGTACTTC
j_gene: TRBJ2-7
v_gene: TRBV4-2
abundance: .
d_gene: TRBD1
len: 16

CDR3aa: CASSQLTGRNTEAFF
CDR3nt: TGCGCCAGCAGCCAACTGACAGGGAGGAACACTGAAGCTTTCTTT
j_gene: TRBJ1-1
v_gene: TRBV4-3
abundance: few
d_gene: TRBD1
len: 15

CDR3aa: CASSDGHSNQPQHF
CDR3nt: TGTGCCAGCAGCGACGGACATAGCAATCAGCCCCAGCATTTT
j_gene: TRBJ1-5
v_gene: TRBV6-1
abundance: .
d_gene: .
len: 14

CDR3aa: CASSRSWTGSEKLFF
CDR3nt: TGTGCCAGCAGTCGGTCGTGGACAGGGAGTGAAAAACTGTTTTTT
j_gene: TRBJ1-4
v_gene: TRBV27
abundance: .
d_gene: TRBD1
len: 15

CDR3aa: CASSKQVNTEAFF
CDR3nt: TGTGCCAGCAGCAAACAGGTCAACACTGAAGCTTTCTTT
j_gene: TRBJ1-1
v_gene: TRBV7-8
abundance: .
d_gene: .
len: 13

CDR3aa: CASSFQRETEAFF
CDR3nt: TGTGCCAGCAGCTTTCAGAGGGAGACTGAAGCTTTCTTT
j_gene: TRBJ1-1
v_gene: TRBV7-3
abundance: .
d_gene: .
len: 13

CDR3aa: CASSLEGMRNTEAFF
CDR3nt: TGTGCCAGCAGCTTGGAGGGGATGCGGAACACTGAAGCTTTCTTT
j_gene: TRBJ1-1
v_gene: TRBV5-5
abundance: .
d_gene: .
len: 15

CDR3aa: CASSLRGRNSPLHF
CDR3nt: TGTGCCAGCAGCTTACGAGGGCGGAATTCACCCCTCCACTTT
j_gene: TRBJ1-6
v_gene: TRBV5-6
abundance: .
d_gene: .
len: 14

CDR3aa: CASSLAGAPSEQFF
CDR3nt: TGTGCCAGCAGTTTAGCGGGGGCGCCGAGTGAGCAGTTCTTC
j_gene: TRBJ2-1
v_gene: TRBV7-3
abundance: many
d_gene: TRBD2
len: 14

CDR3aa: CASSYQRQTEQFF
CDR3nt: TGTGCCAGCAGCTACCAGCGACAGACTGAGCAGTTCTTC
j_gene: TRBJ2-1
v_gene: TRBV7-8
abundance: .
d_gene: .
len: 13

CDR3aa: CAWSTGLGKWAYEQYF
CDR3nt: TGTGCCTGGAGTACTGGGCTGGGTAAATGGGCCTACGAGCAGTACTTC
j_gene: TRBJ2-7
v_gene: TRBV30
abundance: .
d_gene: .
len: 16

CDR3aa: CASSEASNNQPQHF
CDR3nt: TGTGCCAGCAGTGAAGCGAGCAACAATCAGCCCCAGCATTTT
j_gene: TRBJ1-5
v_gene: TRBV2
abundance: .
d_gene: .
len: 14

CDR3aa: CASSLWARNTEAFF
CDR3nt: TGTGCCAGCAGCTTGTGGGCCCGGAACACTGAAGCTTTCTTT
j_gene: TRBJ1-1
v_gene: TRBV5-6
abundance: .
d_gene: .
len: 14

CDR3aa: CASSLATGWGSYGYTF
CDR3nt: TGTGCCAGCAGCTTGGCGACAGGGTGGGGGAGCTATGGCTACACCTTC
j_gene: TRBJ1-2
v_gene: TRBV5-4
abundance: few
d_gene: TRBD1
len: 16

CDR3aa: CASSRNQPQHF
CDR3nt: TGTGCCAGCAGCAGAAATCAGCCCCAGCATTTT
j_gene: TRBJ1-5
v_gene: TRBV28
abundance: .
d_gene: .
len: 11

CDR3aa: CASSLISSTGGTTDTQYF
CDR3nt: TGTGCCAGCAGTTTAATAAGTTCTACGGGGGGGACCACAGATACGCAGTATTTT
j_gene: TRBJ2-3
v_gene: TRBV28
abundance: .
d_gene: TRBD2
len: 18

CDR3aa: CAWGWTGELPQHF
CDR3nt: TGTGCCTGGGGTTGGACAGGGGAACTGCCCCAGCATTTT
j_gene: TRBJ1-5
v_gene: TRBV30
abundance: .
d_gene: TRBD1
len: 13

CDR3aa: CASSNRQGENEQFF
CDR3nt: TGCGCCAGCAGCAACCGACAGGGTGAGAATGAGCAGTTCTTC
j_gene: TRBJ2-1
v_gene: TRBV4-1
abundance: .
d_gene: TRBD1
len: 14

CDR3aa: CASSRQGNTEAFF
CDR3nt: TGTGCCAGCTCACGACAGGGGAACACTGAAGCTTTCTTT
j_gene: TRBJ1-1
v_gene: TRBV18
abundance: .
d_gene: TRBD1
len: 13

CDR3aa: CASSLGQPNYGYTF
CDR3nt: TGTGCCAGCAGCTTGGGACAGCCTAACTATGGCTACACCTTC
j_gene: TRBJ1-2
v_gene: TRBV5-6
abundance: .
d_gene: .
len: 14

CDR3aa: CASSLPGLNTEAFF
CDR3nt: TGTGCCAGCAGCTTGCCAGGTCTGAACACTGAAGCTTTCTTT
j_gene: TRBJ1-1
v_gene: TRBV5-6
abundance: few
d_gene: .
len: 14

CDR3aa: CASSSTSGGAGAQYF
CDR3nt: TGTGCCAGCAGCTCGACTAGCGGGGGGGCAGGGGCCCAGTACTTC
j_gene: TRBJ2-5
v_gene: TRBV6-6
abundance: .
d_gene: TRBD2
len: 15

CDR3aa: CAWSPTGRDGYTF
CDR3nt: TGTGCCTGGAGTCCCACGGGGAGGGATGGCTACACCTTC
j_gene: TRBJ1-2
v_gene: TRBV30
abundance: .
d_gene: .
len: 13

CDR3aa: CASSRDRNTEAFF
CDR3nt: TGCGCCAGCAGCCGGGACAGAAACACTGAAGCTTTCTTT
j_gene: TRBJ1-1
v_gene: TRBV5-1
abundance: once
d_gene: TRBD1
len: 13

CDR3aa: CASSASGATYNEQFF
CDR3nt: TGTGCCAGCAGTGCTAGCGGGGCGACCTACAATGAGCAGTTCTTC
j_gene: TRBJ2-1
v_gene: TRBV6-4
abundance: .
d_gene: TRBD2
len: 15

CDR3aa: CASSVGGERTEAFF
CDR3nt: TGTGCCAGCAGCGTAGGAGGAGAGCGTACTGAAGCTTTCTTT
j_gene: TRBJ1-1
v_gene: TRBV9
abundance: once
d_gene: .
len: 14

CDR3aa: CASSEGDGGGADTQYF
CDR3nt: TGTGCCAGCAGTGAAGGGGACGGGGGAGGGGCAGATACGCAGTATTTT
j_gene: TRBJ2-3
v_gene: TRBV6-1
abundance: .
d_gene: TRBD2
len: 16

CDR3aa: CASRGSGTNYGYTF
CDR3nt: TGTGCCTCCAGGGGGTCCGGTACTAACTATGGCTACACCTTC
j_gene: TRBJ1-2
v_gene: TRBV10-3
abundance: .
d_gene: TRBD1
len: 14

CDR3aa: CASSGQTQRTGELFF
CDR3nt: TGTGCCAGCAGCGGACAGACCCAGCGGACCGGGGAGCTGTTTTTT
j_gene: TRBJ2-2
v_gene: TRBV4-2
abundance: few
d_gene: .
len: 15

CDR3aa: CSVQGVLSSDTEAFF
CDR3nt: TGCAGCGTCCAGGGGGTCCTTTCCTCAGACACTGAAGCTTTCTTT
j_gene: TRBJ1-1
v_gene: TRBV29-1
abundance: .
d_gene: TRBD1
len: 15

CDR3aa: CASSVDTGATNEKLFF
CDR3nt: TGTGCCAGCAGCGTAGACACAGGGGCAACTAATGAAAAACTGTTTTTT
j_gene: TRBJ1-4
v_gene: TRBV9
abundance: .
d_gene: TRBD1
len: 16

CDR3aa: CASSQWHRGTDTQYF
CDR3nt: TGTGCCAGCAGCCAATGGCACAGAGGCACAGATACGCAGTATTTT
j_gene: TRBJ2-3
v_gene: TRBV5-6
abundance: .
d_gene: .
len: 15

CDR3aa: CAWIPLRAGVTEAFF
CDR3nt: TGTGCCTGGATCCCTCTACGGGCAGGGGTCACTGAAGCTTTCTTT
j_gene: TRBJ1-1
v_gene: TRBV30
abundance: .
d_gene: .
len: 15

CDR3aa: CASKLDRASNSPLHF
CDR3nt: TGTGCCAGTAAGTTGGACAGGGCCTCTAATTCACCCCTCCACTTT
j_gene: TRBJ1-6
v_gene: TRBV19
abundance: .
d_gene: TRBD1
len: 15

CDR3aa: CASNRGRDEKLFF
CDR3nt: TGTGCCAGCAACAGGGGGAGGGATGAAAAACTGTTTTTT
j_gene: TRBJ1-4
v_gene: TRBV7-8
abundance: .
d_gene: TRBD1
len: 13

CDR3aa: CASFRQGGDTQYF
CDR3nt: TGTGCCAGCTTTCGACAGGGCGGGGATACGCAGTATTTT
j_gene: TRBJ2-3
v_gene: TRBV28
abundance: .
d_gene: TRBD1
len: 13

CDR3aa: CASSFNRGGEQYF
CDR3nt: TGTGCCAGTAGTTTCAACAGGGGGGGCGAGCAGTACTTC
j_gene: TRBJ2-7
v_gene: TRBV19
abundance: .
d_gene: .
len: 13

CDR3aa: CASSLQQGSNSPLHF
CDR3nt: TGTGCCAGCAGTCTACAACAGGGGTCCAATTCACCCCTCCACTTT
j_gene: TRBJ1-6
v_gene: TRBV6-5
abundance: .
d_gene: TRBD1
len: 15

CDR3aa: CASSPSVAESPLHF
CDR3nt: TGTGCCAGCAGCCCCTCGGTAGCGGAGTCACCCCTCCACTTT
j_gene: TRBJ1-6
v_gene: TRBV11-2
abundance: once
d_gene: .
len: 14

CDR3aa: CASSPGGQGVNSPLHF
CDR3nt: TGTGCCAGCTCACCAGGCGGTCAGGGGGTTAATTCACCCCTCCACTTT
j_gene: TRBJ1-6
v_gene: TRBV18
abundance: .
d_gene: TRBD1
len: 16

CDR3aa: CASRDRAGRTEAFF
CDR3nt: TGTGCCAGCAGGGACAGGGCAGGGCGAACTGAAGCTTTCTTT
j_gene: TRBJ1-1
v_gene: TRBV2
abundance: .
d_gene: TRBD1
len: 14

CDR3aa: CAWSQGSSYNSPLHF
CDR3nt: TGTGCCTGGAGTCAGGGGAGCTCCTATAATTCACCCCTCCACTTT
j_gene: TRBJ1-6
v_gene: TRBV30
abundance: .
d_gene: .
len: 15

CDR3aa: CASSEGDLRDEQFF
CDR3nt: TGTGCCAGCAGTGAAGGGGACTTAAGGGATGAGCAGTTCTTC
j_gene: TRBJ2-1
v_gene: TRBV6-1
abundance: .
d_gene: .
len: 14

CDR3aa: CASSTAEPPGYRQYF
CDR3nt: TGCGCCAGCAGCACCGCAGAACCCCCGGGATATAGGCAGTATTTT
j_gene: TRBJ2-3
v_gene: TRBV5-1
abundance: .
d_gene: .
len: 15

CDR3aa: CASSSRTGEGNTIYF
CDR3nt: TGTGCCAGCAGTTCCCGGACAGGGGAAGGAAACACCATATATTTT
j_gene: TRBJ1-3
v_gene: TRBV6-6
abundance: .
d_gene: TRBD1
len: 15

CDR3aa: CASSEAGVSDEQYF
CDR3nt: TGCGCCAGCAGCGAGGCGGGGGTAAGCGACGAGCAGTACTTC
j_gene: TRBJ2-7
v_gene: TRBV10-1
abundance: .
d_gene: TRBD2
len: 14

CDR3aa: CASSLDGTSGYEQYF
CDR3nt: TGCGCCAGCAGCTTGGACGGGACTAGCGGTTACGAGCAGTACTTC
j_gene: TRBJ2-7
v_gene: TRBV5-1
abundance: few
d_gene: TRBD2
len: 15

CDR3aa: CASSLHSGSSTDTQYF
CDR3nt: TGTGCCAGCAGCCTACATAGCGGATCTAGCACAGATACGCAGTATTTT
j_gene: TRBJ2-3
v_gene: TRBV5-6
abundance: .
d_gene: .
len: 16

CDR3aa: CASSSYGGRGTEAFF
CDR3nt: TGTGCCAGCAGCTCGTACGGGGGGCGAGGCACTGAAGCTTTCTTT
j_gene: TRBJ1-1
v_gene: TRBV7-6
abundance: .
d_gene: .
len: 15

CDR3aa: CATSVGQGRNQPQHF
CDR3nt: TGTGCCACCAGCGTTGGACAGGGGAGGAATCAGCCCCAGCATTTT
j_gene: TRBJ1-5
v_gene: TRBV15
abundance: .
d_gene: TRBD1
len: 15

CDR3aa: CAGQGIVYEQYF
CDR3nt: TGCGCCGGGCAGGGGATCGTCTACGAGCAGTACTTC
j_gene: TRBJ2-7
v_gene: TRBV10-1
abundance: .
d_gene: .
len: 12

CDR3aa: CASSVPREVRYGYTF
CDR3nt: TGTGCCAGCAGCGTCCCCAGGGAGGTTCGCTATGGCTACACCTTC
j_gene: TRBJ1-2
v_gene: TRBV21-1
abundance: .
d_gene: .
len: 15

CDR3aa: CASSEKEGATYNSPLHF
CDR3nt: TGTGCCAGCAGTGAAAAGGAGGGGGCGACCTATAATTCACCCCTCCACTTT
j_gene: TRBJ1-6
v_gene: TRBV6-1
abundance: .
d_gene: TRBD1
len: 17

CDR3aa: CASSLGGGAFF
CDR3nt: TGTGCCAGCAGCTTAGGAGGGGGAGCTTTCTTT
j_gene: TRBJ1-1
v_gene: TRBV7-9
abundance: .
d_gene: .
len: 11

CDR3aa: CAISELDSSYEQYF
CDR3nt: TGTGCCATCAGTGAGTTGGACAGCTCCTACGAGCAGTACTTC
j_gene: TRBJ2-7
v_gene: TRBV10-3
abundance: .
d_gene: .
len: 14